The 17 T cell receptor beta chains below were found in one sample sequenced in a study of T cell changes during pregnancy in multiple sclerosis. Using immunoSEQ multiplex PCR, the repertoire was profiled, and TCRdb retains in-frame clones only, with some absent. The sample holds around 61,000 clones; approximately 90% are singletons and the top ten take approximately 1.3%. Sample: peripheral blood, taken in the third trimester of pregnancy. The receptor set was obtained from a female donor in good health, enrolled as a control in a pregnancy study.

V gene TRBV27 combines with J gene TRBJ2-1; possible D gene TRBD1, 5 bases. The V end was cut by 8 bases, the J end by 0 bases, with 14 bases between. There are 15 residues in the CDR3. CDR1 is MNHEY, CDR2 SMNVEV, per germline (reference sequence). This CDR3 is CASSNRFPSYNEQFF. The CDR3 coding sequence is TGTGCCAGCTCAAACAGGTTTCCCTCCTACAATGAGCAGTTCTTC.

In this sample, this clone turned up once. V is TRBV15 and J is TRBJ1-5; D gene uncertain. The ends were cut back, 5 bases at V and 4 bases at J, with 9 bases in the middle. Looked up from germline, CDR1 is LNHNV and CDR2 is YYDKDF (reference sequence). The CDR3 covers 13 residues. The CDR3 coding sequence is TGTGCCACCAGCTATGACACTAATCAGCCCCAGCATTTT. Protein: CATSYDTNQPQHF. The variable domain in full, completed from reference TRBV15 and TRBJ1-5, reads DAMVIQNPRYQVTQFGKPVTLSCSQTLNHNVMYWYQQKSSQAPKLLFHYYDKDFNNEADTPDNFQSRRPNTSFCFLDIRSPGLGDTAMYLCATSYDTNQPQHFGDGTRLSIL.

DNA for the CDR3: TGTGCCACCAGCAGAGATCGCGCTCGAGGGAATTCACCCCTCCACTTT. This encodes CATSRDRARGNSPLHF. This chain links TRBV15 with TRBJ1-6; D not certain. The CDR3 covers 16 residues. Germline V gene lookup returns CDR1 LNHNV and CDR2 YYDKDF (reference sequence). With 0 bases removed from V and 7 bases from J, the gap between germline ends came to 13 bases.

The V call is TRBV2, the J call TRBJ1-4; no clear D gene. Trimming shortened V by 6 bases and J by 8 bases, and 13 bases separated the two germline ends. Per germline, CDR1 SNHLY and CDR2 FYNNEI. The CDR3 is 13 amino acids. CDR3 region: CASSLRGGEKLFF. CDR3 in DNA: TGTGCCAGCAGCCTCCGGGGAGGAGAAAAACTGTTTTTT.

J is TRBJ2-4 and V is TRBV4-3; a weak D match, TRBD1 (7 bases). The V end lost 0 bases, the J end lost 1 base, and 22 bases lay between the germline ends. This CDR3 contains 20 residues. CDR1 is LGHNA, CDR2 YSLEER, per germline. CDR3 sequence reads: CASSQDRRGQASSAKNIQYF. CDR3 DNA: TGCGCCAGCAGCCAAGATAGGAGGGGGCAGGCGTCGAGTGCCAAAAACATTCAGTACTTC.

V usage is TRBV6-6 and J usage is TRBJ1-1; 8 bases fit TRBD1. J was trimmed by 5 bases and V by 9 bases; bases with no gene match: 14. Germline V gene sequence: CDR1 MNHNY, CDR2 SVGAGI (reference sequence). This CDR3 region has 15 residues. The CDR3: CASSVTGTGPTEAFF. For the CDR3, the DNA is TGTGCCAGTTCTGTCACCGGGACAGGACCTACTGAAGCTTTCTTT.

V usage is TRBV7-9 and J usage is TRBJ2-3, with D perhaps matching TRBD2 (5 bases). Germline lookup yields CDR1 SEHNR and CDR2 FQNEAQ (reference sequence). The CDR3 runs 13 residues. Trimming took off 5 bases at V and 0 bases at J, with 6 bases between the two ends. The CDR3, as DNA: TGTGCCAGCAGCCGAGGGAGCACAGATACGCAGTATTTT. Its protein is CASSRGSTDTQYF.

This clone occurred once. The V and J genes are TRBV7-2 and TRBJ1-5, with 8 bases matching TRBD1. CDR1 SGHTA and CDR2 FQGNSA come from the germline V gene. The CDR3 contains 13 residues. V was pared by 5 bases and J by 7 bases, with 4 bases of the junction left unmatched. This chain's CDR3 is CASSQGAGQPQHF. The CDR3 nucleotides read TGTGCCAGCAGCCAGGGGGCAGGGCAGCCCCAGCATTTT.

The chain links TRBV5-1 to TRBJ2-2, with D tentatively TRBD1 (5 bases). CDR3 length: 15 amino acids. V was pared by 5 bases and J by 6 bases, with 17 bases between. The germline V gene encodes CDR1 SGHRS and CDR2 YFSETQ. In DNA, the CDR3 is TGCGCCAGCAGGGAAGGGGCGGCCCCCGCCGGGGAGCTGTTTTTT. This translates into CASREGAAPAGELFF.

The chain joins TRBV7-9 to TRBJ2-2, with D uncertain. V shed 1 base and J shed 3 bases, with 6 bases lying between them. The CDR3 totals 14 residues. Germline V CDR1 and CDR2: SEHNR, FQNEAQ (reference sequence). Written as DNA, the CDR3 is TGTGCCAGCAGCTTAGAAACAGACACCGGGGAGCTGTTTTTT. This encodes CASSLETDTGELFF.

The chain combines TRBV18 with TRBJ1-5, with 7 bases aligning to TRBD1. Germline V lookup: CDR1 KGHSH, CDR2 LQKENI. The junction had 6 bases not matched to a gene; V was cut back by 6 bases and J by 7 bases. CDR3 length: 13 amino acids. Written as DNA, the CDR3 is TGTGCCAGCTCTTGGACAGGTCGCCAGCCCCAGCATTTT. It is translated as CASSWTGRQPQHF.

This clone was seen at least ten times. CDR3 coding DNA: TGTGCCAGCAGCAAATTCGGGACAATCTACAATGAGCAGTTCTTC. Its translation is CASSKFGTIYNEQFF. The rearrangement links TRBV27 to TRBJ2-1; D possibly corresponds to TRBD1 (6 bases). CDR1 MNHEY and CDR2 SMNVEV come from the germline V gene (reference sequence). This CDR3 has 15 residues. V lost 6 bases and J 3 bases, leaving 15 bases between the germline ends.

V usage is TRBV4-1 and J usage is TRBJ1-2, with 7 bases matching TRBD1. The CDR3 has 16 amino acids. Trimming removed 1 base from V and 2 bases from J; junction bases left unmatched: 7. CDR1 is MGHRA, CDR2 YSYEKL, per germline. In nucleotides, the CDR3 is TGCGCCAGCAGCCAAGGGAACAGGGGTAGGAACTATGGCTACACCTTC. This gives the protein CASSQGNRGRNYGYTF.

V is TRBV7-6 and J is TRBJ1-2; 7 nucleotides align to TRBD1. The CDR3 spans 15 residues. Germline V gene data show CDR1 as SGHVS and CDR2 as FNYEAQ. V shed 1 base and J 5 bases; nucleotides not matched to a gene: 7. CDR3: CASSLGTGGGYGYTF. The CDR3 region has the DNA TGTGCCAGCAGCTTAGGGACAGGAGGAGGGTATGGCTACACCTTC.

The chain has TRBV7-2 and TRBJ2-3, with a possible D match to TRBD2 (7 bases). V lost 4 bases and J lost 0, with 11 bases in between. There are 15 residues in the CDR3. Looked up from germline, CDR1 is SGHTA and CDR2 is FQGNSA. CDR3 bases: TGTGCCAGCAGCTGGGGGGGCGGTAGCACAGATACGCAGTATTTT. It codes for CASSWGGGSTDTQYF. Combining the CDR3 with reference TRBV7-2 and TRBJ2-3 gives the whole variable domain GAGVSQSPSNKVTEKGKDVELRCDPISGHTALYWYRQSLGQGLEFLIYFQGNSAPDKSGLPSDRFSAERTGGSVSTLTIQRTQQEDSAVYLCASSWGGGSTDTQYFGPGTRLTVL.

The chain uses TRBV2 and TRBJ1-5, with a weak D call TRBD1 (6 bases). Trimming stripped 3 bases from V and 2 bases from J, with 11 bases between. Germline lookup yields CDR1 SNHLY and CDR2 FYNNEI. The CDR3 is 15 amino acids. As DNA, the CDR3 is TGTGCCAGCAGTGACCAGGGGCTCGGCAATCAGCCCCAGCATTTT. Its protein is CASSDQGLGNQPQHF.

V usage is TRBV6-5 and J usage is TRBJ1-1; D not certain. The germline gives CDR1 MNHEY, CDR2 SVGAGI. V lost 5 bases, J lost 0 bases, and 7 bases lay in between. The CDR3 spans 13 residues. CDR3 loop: CASSPEVNTEAFF. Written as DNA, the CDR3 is TGTGCCAGCAGTCCGGAGGTGAACACTGAAGCTTTCTTT.